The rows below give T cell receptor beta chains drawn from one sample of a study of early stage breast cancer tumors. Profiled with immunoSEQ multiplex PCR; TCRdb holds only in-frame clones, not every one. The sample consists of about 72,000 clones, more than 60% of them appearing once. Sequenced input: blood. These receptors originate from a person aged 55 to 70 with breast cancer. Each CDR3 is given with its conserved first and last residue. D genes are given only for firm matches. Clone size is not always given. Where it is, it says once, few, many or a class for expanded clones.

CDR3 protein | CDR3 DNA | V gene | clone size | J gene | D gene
CSATTYEQYF | TGCAGTGCTACGACCTACGAGCAGTACTTC | TRBV20-1 | - | TRBJ2-7 | -
CASSFQEGDEQYF | TGTGCCAGCAGTTTCCAGGAAGGGGACGAGCAGTACTTC | TRBV27 | - | TRBJ2-7 | -
CASSLQGARVNTEAFF | TGTGCCAGTAGTCTTCAGGGGGCTCGGGTGAACACTGAAGCTTTCTTT | TRBV19 | - | TRBJ1-1 | TRBD1
CASSPQGVAQAYEQYF | TGTGCCAGCAGTCCACAGGGGGTGGCTCAGGCCTACGAGCAGTACTTC | TRBV27 | - | TRBJ2-7 | TRBD1
CASSLGGGRGSEAFF | TGTGCCAGCAGCTTGGGAGGTGGCAGGGGGTCTGAAGCTTTCTTT | TRBV5-4 | - | TRBJ1-1 | TRBD1
CASSSRGLDTQYF | TGTGCCAGCAGCTCTAGGGGGCTTGATACGCAGTATTTT | TRBV5-6 | - | TRBJ2-3 | TRBD1
CASRGTGTTLSTDTQYF | TGTGCCAGCAGGGGAACAGGGACAACCCTTAGCACAGATACGCAGTATTTT | TRBV28 | - | TRBJ2-3 | -
CASSPAGGALYGYTF | TGCGCCAGCAGCCCCGCTGGGGGGGCTCTCTATGGCTACACCTTC | TRBV5-1 | - | TRBJ1-2 | -
CASSSGAGTEAFF | TGCGCCAGCTCCTCGGGGGCGGGGACTGAAGCTTTCTTT | TRBV5-1 | few | TRBJ1-1 | -
CASGLGLSNTEAFF | TGTGCTAGTGGTTTGGGCCTCTCGAACACTGAAGCTTTCTTT | TRBV12-5 | - | TRBJ1-1 | -
CASSIIGGSYEQYF | TGTGCCAGTAGTATCATAGGGGGATCCTACGAGCAGTACTTC | TRBV19 | few | TRBJ2-7 | -
CASSPLGSGTNTEAFF | TGTGCCAGCTCACCGTTGGGGTCCGGGACGAACACTGAAGCTTTCTTT | TRBV18 | - | TRBJ1-1 | -
CASSQSTLGETQYF | TGTGCCAGCAGCCAATCCACTCTAGGCGAGACCCAGTACTTC | TRBV2 | - | TRBJ2-5 | -
CASGLWGEQYF | TGTGCCAGCGGCCTATGGGGCGAGCAGTACTTC | TRBV2 | - | TRBJ2-7 | -
CASSPLAGVDEQYF | TGTGCCAGCTCACCTCTAGCGGGAGTTGACGAGCAGTACTTC | TRBV18 | - | TRBJ2-7 | TRBD2
CASSLVGHSDQETQYF | TGCGCCAGCAGCTTGGTCGGCCATTCCGACCAAGAGACCCAGTACTTC | TRBV5-1 | - | TRBJ2-5 | -
CASSESGRYGYTF | TGTGCCAGCTCGGAGTCTGGAAGGTATGGCTACACCTTC | TRBV18 | - | TRBJ1-2 | -
CASSEAQASYNEQFF | TGTGCCAGCAGTGAGGCCCAGGCATCCTACAATGAGCAGTTCTTC | TRBV6-1 | - | TRBJ2-1 | -
CASSLSGDSNEQFF | TGTGCCAGCAGTTTATCGGGGGACAGCAATGAGCAGTTCTTC | TRBV27 | - | TRBJ2-1 | TRBD1
CASSPDRVSGYTF | TGTGCCAGCAGTCCGGACAGGGTCTCTGGCTACACCTTC | TRBV6-6 | few | TRBJ1-2 | TRBD1
CASRHGQGGEKLFF | TGCGCCAGCAGACATGGACAGGGGGGTGAAAAACTGTTTTTT | TRBV5-1 | - | TRBJ1-4 | TRBD1
CSVEATIGELFF | TGCAGCGTTGAAGCGACTATAGGGGAGCTGTTTTTT | TRBV29-1 | - | TRBJ2-2 | -
CASNPGNTGTVTDTQYF | TGCGCCAGCAATCCTGGAAACACAGGGACCGTCACAGATACGCAGTATTTT | TRBV5-1 | - | TRBJ2-3 | -
CASSPRTHLNTGELFF | TGTGCCAGCTCCCCACGGACCCACCTCAACACCGGGGAGCTGTTTTTT | TRBV18 | - | TRBJ2-2 | -
CANNPRGGDDEKLFF | TGTGCCAACAATCCACGGGGGGGCGATGATGAAAAACTGTTTTTT | TRBV6-5 | - | TRBJ1-4 | -
CASSPGGQSYNEQFF | TGTGCCAGCTCACCAGGGGGACAGTCCTACAATGAGCAGTTCTTC | TRBV18 | - | TRBJ2-1 | TRBD1
CASSQSRWRVAKNIQYF | TGCGCCAGCAGTCAATCGAGGTGGCGCGTAGCCAAAAACATTCAGTACTTC | TRBV23-1 | - | TRBJ2-4 | -
CASSLGQPNTEAFF | TGTGCCAGCAGCTTAGGGCAGCCGAACACTGAAGCTTTCTTT | TRBV11-2 | - | TRBJ1-1 | -
CASWTSGVPDTQYF | TGTGCCAGCTGGACTAGCGGGGTTCCAGATACGCAGTATTTT | TRBV28 | - | TRBJ2-3 | TRBD2
CASSFETQNTGELFF | TGCGCCAGCAGCTTCGAGACCCAGAACACCGGGGAGCTGTTTTTT | TRBV5-1 | - | TRBJ2-2 | -
CASSLEGRQGVWRANEQFF | TGTGCCAGCAGCCTTGAAGGCAGACAGGGGGTCTGGAGGGCCAATGAGCAGTTCTTC | TRBV14 | - | TRBJ2-1 | TRBD1
CASSPRGGRDNSPLHF | TGTGCCAGCAGCCCCCGAGGGGGACGGGATAATTCACCCCTCCACTTT | TRBV7-9 | - | TRBJ1-6 | -
CASSLLGAPQPQHF | TGTGCCAGCAGCTTGCTTGGCGCACCTCAGCCCCAGCATTTT | TRBV7-2 | - | TRBJ1-5 | -
CASSPGLAGADTQYF | TGTGCCAGCAGCCCGGGACTAGCGGGAGCAGATACGCAGTATTTT | TRBV7-3 | - | TRBJ2-3 | TRBD2
CASTPDRETQYF | TGTGCCAGCACCCCGGACCGGGAGACCCAGTACTTC | TRBV6-6 | - | TRBJ2-5 | -
CASSLDLAADTDTQYF | TGCGCCAGCAGCTTGGACCTAGCGGCCGACACAGATACGCAGTATTTT | TRBV5-1 | - | TRBJ2-3 | TRBD2
CASSPRSLSYEQYF | TGTGCCAGCAGCCCTAGGTCCCTCTCCTACGAGCAGTACTTC | TRBV7-9 | - | TRBJ2-7 | -
CASKPPGGPTGELFF | TGTGCCAGCAAACCTCCCGGGGGGCCGACCGGGGAGCTGTTTTTT | TRBV6-6 | - | TRBJ2-2 | -
CASEGRQGRNSPLHF | TGTGCCAGTGAGGGCCGACAGGGGCGTAATTCACCCCTCCACTTT | TRBV2 | - | TRBJ1-6 | TRBD1
CASSLAGSYEQYF | TGTGCCAGCAGCTTGGCCGGCTCCTACGAGCAGTACTTC | TRBV5-4 | - | TRBJ2-7 | -
CASSLAERGAWDTQYF | TGCGCCAGCAGCTTGGCCGAGCGGGGGGCATGGGATACGCAGTATTTT | TRBV5-1 | - | TRBJ2-3 | TRBD2
CASSSTSGGYNEQFF | TGCGCCAGCAGCTCCACTAGCGGGGGGTACAATGAGCAGTTCTTC | TRBV5-1 | - | TRBJ2-1 | TRBD2
CASNGSGGSGTGEQYF | TGTGCCAGCAATGGGTCTGGAGGTAGCGGGACGGGTGAGCAGTACTTC | TRBV28 | few | TRBJ2-7 | TRBD2
CASSFSGSGANVLTF | TGTGCCAGCAGCTTCTCAGGTTCTGGGGCCAACGTCCTGACTTTC | TRBV7-9 | - | TRBJ2-6 | -
CASSLRSALAGGYYEQYF | TGTGCCAGCAGCTTACGATCGGCACTAGCGGGAGGGTACTACGAGCAGTACTTC | TRBV13 | - | TRBJ2-7 | TRBD2
CASSIFTGQEGSYNEQFF | TGTGCCAGTAGTATTTTCACGGGACAGGAAGGCTCCTACAATGAGCAGTTCTTC | TRBV19 | - | TRBJ2-1 | TRBD1
CASSLAPGGQGGGTQYF | TGTGCCAGCAGCTTAGCCCCCGGAGGGCAGGGTGGAGGAACCCAGTACTTC | TRBV7-3 | - | TRBJ2-5 | -
CASSLGGIGANGYTF | TGCGCCAGCAGCTTGGGAGGGATTGGGGCTAATGGCTACACCTTC | TRBV5-1 | few | TRBJ1-2 | -
CASSLTWGENSNQPQHF | TGTGCCAGCAGCTTAACGTGGGGGGAAAATAGCAATCAGCCCCAGCATTTT | TRBV7-3 | once | TRBJ1-5 | -
CASSRIATGPYEQYF | TGTGCCAGCAGCCGTATTGCCACTGGGCCCTACGAGCAGTACTTC | TRBV7-2 | - | TRBJ2-7 | -
CASSSDRGRTEAFF | TGTGCCAGCAGCTCGGACAGGGGGCGGACTGAAGCTTTCTTT | TRBV11-1 | few | TRBJ1-1 | TRBD1
CASRPTSGGVEQYF | TGTGCCAGCAGACCGACTAGCGGTGGGGTCGAGCAGTACTTC | TRBV27 | few | TRBJ2-7 | TRBD2
CASSPWGASNQPQHF | TGTGCCAGCAGTCCCTGGGGGGCGAGCAATCAGCCCCAGCATTTT | TRBV6-1 | - | TRBJ1-5 | -
CAISGDRGNEQFF | TGTGCCATCAGTGGGGACAGGGGGAATGAGCAGTTCTTC | TRBV10-3 | - | TRBJ2-1 | TRBD1